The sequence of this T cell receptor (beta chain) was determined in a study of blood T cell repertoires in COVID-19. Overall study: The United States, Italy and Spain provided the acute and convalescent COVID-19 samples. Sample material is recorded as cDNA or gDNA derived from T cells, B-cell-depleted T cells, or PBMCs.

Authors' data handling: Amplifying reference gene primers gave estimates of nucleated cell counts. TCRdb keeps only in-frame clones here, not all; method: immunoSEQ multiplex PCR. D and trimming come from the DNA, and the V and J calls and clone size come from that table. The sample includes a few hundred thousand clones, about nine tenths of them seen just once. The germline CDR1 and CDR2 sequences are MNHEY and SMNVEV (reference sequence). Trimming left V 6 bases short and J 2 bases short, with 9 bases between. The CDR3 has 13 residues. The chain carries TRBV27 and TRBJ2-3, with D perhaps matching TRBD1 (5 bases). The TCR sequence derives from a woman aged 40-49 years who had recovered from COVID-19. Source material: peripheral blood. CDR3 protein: CASRGLYTDTQYF. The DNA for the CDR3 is TGTGCCAGCAGGGGGCTGTACACAGATACGCAGTATTTT.